The 23 T cell receptor beta chains in this list originate from one sample, sequenced in a study of OX40 agonist ivuxolimab in advanced cancers. TCRdb's table, derived via immunoSEQ multiplex PCR, lists solely in-frame clones and lacks some. Of around 70,000 clones listed, around 90% are singletons. The material sequenced was CD4+ or CD8+ T cells sorted from blood, taken in a trial of the OX40 agonist ivuxolimab. Receptors were obtained from an adult with an advanced solid tumor such as melanoma, head and neck, liver or kidney cancer.

Only a few counts were recorded for this clone. The chain recombines TRBV30 with TRBJ1-1; weak D call: TRBD1 (6 bases). Germline V gene lookup returns CDR1 GTSNPN and CDR2 SVGIG (reference sequence). The CDR3 runs 16 residues. The germline V and J ends were trimmed by 1 base and 1 base, with 16 bases remaining between them. CDR3 protein: CAWSGTDSGANTEAFF. In DNA form, the CDR3 reads TGTGCCTGGAGTGGGACCGACTCAGGGGCGAACACTGAAGCTTTCTTT.

The chain links TRBV5-4 to TRBJ2-2, with 10 bases identical to TRBD1. The CDR3 loop spans 15 amino acids. CDR1 is SGHNT, CDR2 YYREEE, per germline (reference sequence). Germline trimming cut 4 bases from V and 4 bases from J; bases unmatched to any gene: 4. The CDR3 region is CASSGRDRGTGELFF. The DNA of the CDR3 is TGTGCCAGCAGCGGCCGGGACAGGGGCACCGGGGAGCTGTTTTTT.

The chain couples TRBV6-1 to TRBJ2-5, with a tentative D call TRBD2 (6 bases). In germline, CDR1 is MNHNS, CDR2 SASEGT. V was trimmed by 1 base and J by 5 bases, leaving 20 bases between them. This CDR3 has 17 residues. The CDR3 protein is CASSEGARAGLGETQYF. In nucleotides, the CDR3 is TGTGCCAGCAGTGAAGGTGCAAGGGCGGGGTTAGGGGAGACCCAGTACTTC.

The chain couples TRBV9 to TRBJ1-1; no reliable D call. V was cut by 4 bases and J by 4 bases, with 14 bases left in between. The germline V gene has CDR1 SGDLS and CDR2 YYNGEE. The CDR3 extends over 14 amino acids. CDR3 nucleotide sequence: TGTGCCAGCAGCCCTCAGGTAGGGAGCACTGAAGCTTTCTTT. It is translated as CASSPQVGSTEAFF.

Of note for this clone: One end of the junction does not line up with germline, which may come from a read error. The rearrangement joins TRBV7-3 to TRBJ1-2; D is undetermined. The CDR3 spans 17 residues. In germline, CDR1 is SGHTA, CDR2 FQGTGA. CDR3 in amino acids: CASSLTQRTGINYGYTF. Written as DNA, the CDR3 is TGTGCCAGCAGCCTAACACAACGAACCGGGATAAACTATGGCTACACCTTC.

The rearrangement links TRBV19 to TRBJ2-7, with D possibly matching TRBD2 (6 bases). Germline V gene sequence: CDR1 LNHDA, CDR2 SQIVND (reference sequence). The germline V and J ends were trimmed by 9 bases and 7 bases, with 22 bases remaining between them. The CDR3 covers 14 residues. The CDR3: CASKSGEVAKEQYF. The CDR3 DNA reads TGTGCCAGCAAATCGGGGGAGGTAGCGAAGGAGCAGTACTTC.

This chain joins TRBV9 and TRBJ2-3, with D tentatively TRBD1 or TRBD2 (6 bases each). V dropped 4 bases and J dropped 0 bases, with 15 bases sitting between them. Germline lookup yields CDR1 SGDLS and CDR2 YYNGEE. This CDR3 is built from 16 residues. The DNA of the CDR3 is TGTGCCAGCAGCCCCCTAGGGGGGCCTAGCACAGATACGCAGTATTTT. Protein sequence: CASSPLGGPSTDTQYF.

The CDR3 nucleotides read TGCGCCAGCAGCAAGACAGGGATCTACGAGCAGTACTTC. Its protein is CASSKTGIYEQYF. The V gene is TRBV10-1, the J gene TRBJ2-7; 7 bases match TRBD1. Losses at the gene ends were 6 bases for V and 3 bases for J; bases not matched to a gene: 5. Germline loops: CDR1 WNHNN, CDR2 SYGVQD (reference sequence). This CDR3 has 13 amino acids.

This sequence joins TRBV7-6 and TRBJ1-1, with D unresolved. The germline CDR1 and CDR2 sequences are SGHVS and FNYEAQ. The CDR3 contains 16 residues. Trimming took 1 base from V and 1 from J, leaving 13 bases between them. CDR3 amino acids: CASSLGWGRRNTEAFF. In nucleotides, the CDR3 is TGTGCCAGCAGCTTAGGGTGGGGTCGCCGGAACACTGAAGCTTTCTTT.

V usage is TRBV6-5 and J usage is TRBJ1-1; D is uncertain. Germline-derived CDR1 and CDR2 are MNHEY and SVGAGI. V lost 6 bases, J lost 0 bases, and 2 bases lay in between. This CDR3 spans 11 amino acids. The CDR3 spells CASRMNTEAFF. The CDR3 bases are TGTGCCAGCAGGATGAACACTGAAGCTTTCTTT.

The chain has TRBV6-1 and TRBJ1-1, with 7 bases matching TRBD1. CDR1 is MNHNS, CDR2 SASEGT, per germline. CDR3 length: 15 residues. Trimming at V came to 0 bases and at J to 3 bases, leaving 4 bases not matched to a gene. The CDR3 DNA follows: TGTGCCAGCAGTGAAGCCCGGACAGGCTACACTGAAGCTTTCTTT. It codes for CASSEARTGYTEAFF.

This clone was counted a single time. The J gene is TRBJ2-7, the V gene TRBV5-5, with TRBD2 identical over 9 bases. The CDR3 contains 19 residues. The ends lost 1 base at V and 3 bases at J; junction bases unmatched: 17. From germline, CDR1 is SGHKS and CDR2 YYEKEE (reference sequence). In nucleotides, the CDR3 is TGTGCCAGCAGCTTGTATGAGACACAAACACTAGCGGGCTACTACGAGCAGTACTTC. It is translated as CASSLYETQTLAGYYEQYF.

The chain recombines TRBV4-1 with TRBJ2-7; D is unclear. Trimming left V 5 bases short and J 0 bases short, with 5 bases between. The CDR3 is made up of 12 amino acids. The germline gives CDR1 MGHRA, CDR2 YSYEKL. The CDR3 is CASSAPSYEQYF. The CDR3 coding sequence is TGCGCCAGCAGCGCTCCCTCCTACGAGCAGTACTTC.

This chain joins TRBV6-6 and TRBJ1-1; D remains ambiguous. Germline V gives CDR1 MNHNY, CDR2 SVGAGI (reference sequence). Trimming removed 7 bases from V and 4 bases from J, with 7 bases in between. The CDR3 covers 11 residues. The CDR3 sequence: CASNLGTEAFF. DNA for the CDR3: TGTGCCAGCAACTTGGGCACTGAAGCTTTCTTT.

This chain links TRBV6-5 with TRBJ1-2, with D possibly matching TRBD1 (6 bases). Trimming took off 5 bases at V and 5 bases at J, with 15 bases between the two ends. Germline loops: CDR1 MNHEY, CDR2 SVGAGI. This CDR3 has 14 residues. CDR3 amino acids: CASSTLGGEYGYTF. In DNA, the CDR3 is TGTGCCAGCAGTACGTTAGGGGGAGAGTATGGCTACACCTTC.

The chain has TRBV2 and TRBJ2-7; a weak D match, TRBD1 (6 bases). The CDR3 totals 14 residues. V gave up 6 bases and J gave up 2 bases, with 14 bases separating them. In germline, CDR1 is SNHLY, CDR2 FYNNEI. The CDR3 region is CASRNRDTAYEQYF. The CDR3, as DNA: TGTGCCAGCAGAAATCGGGACACCGCCTACGAGCAGTACTTC.

The table lists this clone with a count of one. The chain couples TRBV19 to TRBJ2-2; TRBD2 aligns across 9 bases. CDR3 length: 15 residues. Unmatched junction bases numbered 10, after V lost 11 bases and J lost 3 bases. CDR1 and CDR2 from the germline V gene are LNHDA and SQIVND (reference sequence). The CDR3 nucleotides are TGTGCCTCCCACGGCGGGGGGGTAGACACCGGGGAGCTGTTTTTT. Its protein is CASHGGGVDTGELFF.

This rearrangement joins TRBV2 to TRBJ2-3; TRBD1 aligns across 12 bases. Per the germline V gene, CDR1 is SNHLY and CDR2 is FYNNEI. The CDR3 has 15 amino acids. Germline trimming cut 5 bases from V and 6 bases from J; bases unmatched to any gene: 6. The CDR3: CASSRDRGQKDTQYF. The CDR3 nucleotides are TGTGCCAGCAGTAGGGACAGGGGGCAGAAGGATACGCAGTATTTT.

This chain connects TRBV6-1 to TRBJ2-7; D remains ambiguous. The CDR3 is 12 amino acids. Between the trimmed V and J ends, which lost 3 bases and 3 bases, there was a span of 6 bases. CDR1 and CDR2 (germline): MNHNS, SASEGT. The CDR3 here is CASSDVYYEQYF. The CDR3, as DNA: TGTGCCAGCAGTGACGTCTACTACGAGCAGTACTTC.

This chain joins TRBV7-8 and TRBJ1-2; TRBD1 is a possible D gene (5 bases). CDR1 is SGHVS, CDR2 FQNEAQ, per germline. V was shortened by 2 bases and J by 3 bases, with 13 bases between the two germline ends. This CDR3 is built from 15 residues. The CDR3 reads CASSLILGTDYGYTF. The CDR3 bases are TGTGCCAGCAGCTTAATCCTGGGGACGGACTATGGCTACACCTTC.

The chain couples TRBV11-3 to TRBJ2-1; the match to TRBD1 covers 7 bases. The length of the CDR3 is 13 residues. V lost 6 bases, J lost 8 bases, and 7 bases stayed unmatched. Germline-derived CDR1 and CDR2 are SGHNT and YENEEA. CDR3 in amino acids: CASSLFQGDEQFF. DNA for the CDR3: TGTGCCAGCAGTCTTTTTCAGGGGGATGAGCAGTTCTTC.

CDR3 in DNA: TGTGCCAGCAGCTTAGGCCCTCTGAGTTCAGGGCAGGGTGAGACCCAGTACTTC. It is translated as CASSLGPLSSGQGETQYF. The chain has TRBV7-2 and TRBJ2-5; a weak D match, TRBD1 (5 bases). This CDR3 has 18 amino acids. V was clipped by 1 base and J by 5 bases, with 23 bases between them. Germline V CDR1 and CDR2: SGHTA, FQGNSA.

The gene calls are TRBV6-1 and TRBJ1-1; D gene unclear. Germline-derived CDR1 and CDR2 are MNHNS and SASEGT. This CDR3 has 14 residues. Trimming shortened V by 6 bases and J by 1 base, and 12 bases separated the two germline ends. The CDR3 reads CASRVTVSNTEAFF. The CDR3 DNA is TGTGCCAGCAGGGTCACTGTCTCGAACACTGAAGCTTTCTTT.